These T cell receptor beta chains were read from a single sample in a study of T cell responses to AZD1222 COVID-19 vaccine. Clones were sequenced by immunoSEQ multiplex PCR, and TCRdb holds only the in-frame ones, with some missing. In the table there are 74,000 or so clones, 70% to 90% of which are singletons. Sequenced material: peripheral blood, taken on day 0 of AZD1222 vaccination. The receptors shown here come from an adult in good health. CDR3s include the opening cysteine and the closing phenylalanine or tryptophan. The order of the fields is clone size, D gene, V gene, J gene, CDR3 DNA, CDR3 protein. D genes are given only for firm matches. Not all rows give a size; the values are once, few, many and, for expanded clones, a class.

abundance: -; d_gene: -; v_gene: TRBV19; j_gene: TRBJ1-2; CDR3nt: TGTGCTAGGACGGACTTAGCTAACTATGGCTACACCTTC; CDR3aa: CARTDLANYGYTF
abundance: -; d_gene: -; v_gene: TRBV25-1; j_gene: TRBJ1-1; CDR3nt: TGTGCCAGCAGTGAAGATTGGGGGAACACTGAAGCTTTCTTT; CDR3aa: CASSEDWGNTEAFF
abundance: -; d_gene: -; v_gene: TRBV4-3; j_gene: TRBJ1-2; CDR3nt: TGCGCCAGCAGCCAAGAATGGGGCATGGGATTTGGCTACACCTTC; CDR3aa: CASSQEWGMGFGYTF
abundance: -; d_gene: TRBD1; v_gene: TRBV24-1; j_gene: TRBJ2-3; CDR3nt: TGTGCCACCAGTGATTTGTACAGGGGGCAAGATACGCAGTATTTT; CDR3aa: CATSDLYRGQDTQYF
abundance: few; d_gene: TRBD1; v_gene: TRBV29-1; j_gene: TRBJ2-7; CDR3nt: TGCAGCGTTGAAGGACAGGGGCAATACGAGCAGTACTTC; CDR3aa: CSVEGQGQYEQYF
abundance: -; d_gene: TRBD1; v_gene: TRBV4-3; j_gene: TRBJ1-5; CDR3nt: TGCGCCAGCAGCCAAGATCGGGCAGGGGGACAGCCCCAGCATTTT; CDR3aa: CASSQDRAGGQPQHF
abundance: few; d_gene: TRBD1; v_gene: TRBV5-5; j_gene: TRBJ1-1; CDR3nt: TGTGCCAGCAGCGCGTTGGGACAGGGAAGCACTGAAGCTTTCTTT; CDR3aa: CASSALGQGSTEAFF
abundance: -; d_gene: -; v_gene: TRBV21-1; j_gene: TRBJ1-4; CDR3nt: TGTGCCAGCAGCAATCCCTTGAAACTGTTTTTT; CDR3aa: CASSNPLKLFF
abundance: -; d_gene: TRBD1; v_gene: TRBV4-3; j_gene: TRBJ1-2; CDR3nt: TGCGCCAGCAGCCAAGATGCGGACAGGGGGCCGCTGGGCTACACCTTC; CDR3aa: CASSQDADRGPLGYTF
abundance: -; d_gene: -; v_gene: TRBV19; j_gene: TRBJ1-6; CDR3nt: TGTGCCAGTAGTATCTGGAATTCACCCCTCCACTTT; CDR3aa: CASSIWNSPLHF
abundance: once; d_gene: -; v_gene: TRBV6-6; j_gene: TRBJ2-2; CDR3nt: TGTGCCAGCAGATACAACACCGGGGAGCTGTTTTTT; CDR3aa: CASRYNTGELFF
abundance: -; d_gene: -; v_gene: TRBV5-1; j_gene: TRBJ1-4; CDR3nt: TGCGCCAGCAGCTTGGCCGTGGCAGGGGAAAATGAAAAACTGTTTTTT; CDR3aa: CASSLAVAGENEKLFF
abundance: -; d_gene: -; v_gene: TRBV6-1; j_gene: TRBJ1-2; CDR3nt: TGTGCCAGCAGTGAAGGTTCAGGGCGTAACTATGGCTACACCTTC; CDR3aa: CASSEGSGRNYGYTF
abundance: -; d_gene: -; v_gene: TRBV5-6; j_gene: TRBJ2-3; CDR3nt: TGTGCCAGCAGCTTCAGTCCTAGCTTATCATCCGATACGCAGTATTTT; CDR3aa: CASSFSPSLSSDTQYF
abundance: -; d_gene: -; v_gene: TRBV6-5; j_gene: TRBJ2-7; CDR3nt: TGTGCCAGCAGTTACGGGAGGACCTACGAGCAGTACTTC; CDR3aa: CASSYGRTYEQYF
abundance: -; d_gene: TRBD2; v_gene: TRBV3-1/TRBV3-2; j_gene: TRBJ2-5; CDR3nt: TGTGCCAGCATAACGGGGGGGACCCAGTACTTC; CDR3aa: CASITGGTQYF
abundance: -; d_gene: TRBD1; v_gene: TRBV6-5; j_gene: TRBJ2-1; CDR3nt: TGTGCCACCGAGGGGGCAGGGCACAATGAGCAGTTCTTC; CDR3aa: CATEGAGHNEQFF
abundance: -; d_gene: TRBD2; v_gene: TRBV12-5; j_gene: TRBJ2-7; CDR3nt: TGTGCTAGTGGTTCGGGACTAGCGGCGTTGGGCGAGCAGTACTTC; CDR3aa: CASGSGLAALGEQYF
abundance: -; d_gene: TRBD1; v_gene: TRBV25-1; j_gene: TRBJ1-1; CDR3nt: TGTGCCAGCAGTGATACGGGACAGGGGTCCTGGAACACTGAAGCTTTCTTT; CDR3aa: CASSDTGQGSWNTEAFF
abundance: -; d_gene: TRBD1; v_gene: TRBV10-3; j_gene: TRBJ1-2; CDR3nt: TGTGCCATCAGTGAGTCGGGACAGGGTCCCTATGGCTACACCTTC; CDR3aa: CAISESGQGPYGYTF